These T cell receptor beta chains were read from a single sample in a study of regulatory and conventional T cells in RAG deficiency. Profiling relied on immunoSEQ multiplex PCR, and the TCRdb table lists in-frame clones only, not all of them. The repertoire holds approximately 35,000 clones, with 75% to 80% as singletons. These data are also associated with another study on regulatory T cells.

The sample was CD4+ effector T cells sorted from blood. These receptors originate from a human donor in good health. CDR3s include the opening cysteine and the closing phenylalanine or tryptophan. The D gene is left open where the match is weak. Size is stated for part of the rows, as once, few or many counts, or as a class when the clone is expanded.

size: .; V: TRBV27; D: .; J: TRBJ1-2; CDR3: CASSLSAPNRGTNPYGYTF; DNA: TGTGCCAGCAGTTTATCGGCCCCCAACCGAGGGACAAATCCCTATGGCTACACCTTC
size: .; V: TRBV14; D: .; J: TRBJ2-7; CDR3: CASSQALGGEQYF; DNA: TGTGCCAGCAGCCAAGCACTGGGAGGCGAGCAGTACTTC
size: .; V: TRBV13; D: TRBD1; J: TRBJ1-2; CDR3: CASSGSRDRGFYGYTF; DNA: TGTGCCAGCAGCGGCTCCCGGGACAGGGGCTTCTATGGCTACACCTTC
size: .; V: TRBV5-1; D: TRBD1; J: TRBJ1-2; CDR3: CASSAIQGAGGYTF; DNA: TGCGCCAGCAGCGCCATACAGGGGGCAGGAGGCTACACCTTC
size: .; V: TRBV9; D: .; J: TRBJ2-3; CDR3: CASSVRGNTDTQYF; DNA: TGTGCCAGCAGCGTACGGGGGAACACAGATACGCAGTATTTT
size: .; V: TRBV4-1; D: .; J: TRBJ2-1; CDR3: CASSQDLQPPYNEQFF; DNA: TGCGCCAGCAGCCAAGATTTACAGCCACCTTACAATGAGCAGTTCTTC
size: .; V: TRBV2; D: TRBD1; J: TRBJ2-3; CDR3: CASSQGQGLLSTDTQYF; DNA: TGTGCCAGCAGTCAGGGACAGGGCCTCCTGAGCACAGATACGCAGTATTTT
size: .; V: TRBV10-3; D: .; J: TRBJ1-6; CDR3: CAISESGVDSPLHF; DNA: TGTGCCATCAGTGAGTCAGGTGTAGATTCACCCCTCCACTTT
size: .; V: TRBV5-1; D: .; J: TRBJ1-1; CDR3: CASSSQEVATEAFF; DNA: TGCGCCAGCAGCTCTCAGGAGGTGGCCACTGAAGCTTTCTTT
size: .; V: TRBV7-2; D: .; J: TRBJ2-1; CDR3: CASSFNRVGEQFF; DNA: TGTGCCAGCAGCTTTAATCGAGTAGGCGAGCAGTTCTTC
size: .; V: TRBV9; D: .; J: TRBJ2-5; CDR3: CASSDPPGSQGETQYF; DNA: TGTGCCAGCAGCGATCCACCGGGCTCCCAAGGGGAGACCCAGTACTTC
size: once; V: TRBV9; D: .; J: TRBJ2-3; CDR3: CASSVLFTDTQYF; DNA: TGTGCCAGCAGCGTCCTCTTCACAGATACGCAGTATTTT
size: .; V: TRBV4-2; D: .; J: TRBJ2-5; CDR3: CASSQGVTAQETQYF; DNA: TGTGCCAGCAGCCAAGGGGTGACAGCTCAAGAGACCCAGTACTTC
size: .; V: TRBV27; D: TRBD1; J: TRBJ1-6; CDR3: CASADRGTSPLHF; DNA: TGTGCCAGCGCGGACAGGGGGACTTCACCCCTCCACTTT
size: few; V: TRBV19; D: .; J: TRBJ1-5; CDR3: CATTLFGSNQPQHF; DNA: TGTGCCACCACCCTATTCGGTAGCAATCAGCCCCAGCATTTT
size: .; V: TRBV27; D: .; J: TRBJ1-6; CDR3: CASSTLGQNSPLHF; DNA: TGTGCCAGCAGTACATTAGGCCAGAATTCACCCCTCCACTTT
size: .; V: TRBV4-2; D: .; J: TRBJ2-3; CDR3: CASSQDQTDTQYF; DNA: TGTGCCAGCAGCCAAGATCAAACAGATACGCAGTATTTT